This TCR beta chain is drawn from a study of blood T cell repertoires in COVID-19 (dated by TCRdb to 2018 to 2020). Background for the entire study: The collaborator samples originated in the United States, Italy and Spain and spanned the acute and convalescent phases of COVID-19. Nearly every sample came with metadata listing a de-identified subject ID, COVID-19 status, age in years and sex. The prospective study material was composed of cDNA or gDNA derived from T cells, B-cell-depleted T cells, or PBMCs. Samples came from the ongoing ImmuneRACE study (first 160 participants) plus 1,254 subjects from 6 global collaborators. Where HLA class I and class II types were available, the types were taken from metadata supplied by the sample provider, not from assay-based typing. A freely available public database, intended as a resource for researchers studying the immune response to SARS-CoV-2, is where the repertoires were released. Deeply sampled blood TCRbeta repertoires from subjects exposed to, actively infected with, or recovered from COVID-19 were included in the dataset.

The immunoSEQ Assay, a bias-controlled multiplex PCR, was used to amplify TCRbeta CDR3 regions from genomic DNA. Per the source publication's procedure: The number of nucleated cells in each sample was estimated by amplification of reference gene primers within the assay. Sequence reads were collapsed and filtered to measure the absolute abundance of every unique TCRbeta CDR3 rearrangement. For each sample, productive Simpson clonality was calculated by taking the square root of Simpson's diversity index across productive rearrangements. The immuneACCESS repertoire file appears here via TCRdb, limited to in-frame rearrangements. These files lack a portion of the clones; in checked studies, under half of the deficit traces to unresolved V genes, and the cause of the others is not known. That table gives V, J and clone size, and the DNA gave D and trimming. The table for this sample lists around 310,000 clones; about nine tenths of them were counted only once. Around a tenth of the sample goes to the ten largest clones.

Participants in the prospective study were aged roughly 18 to 90 years, lived in under 30 United States geographic areas, and enrolled through a virtual design. In the prospective study, cohorts were assigned on the basis of participant-reported clinical history obtained from a screening survey and a study questionnaire. ImmuneRACE Cohort 3 recovered participants were defined by two consecutive negative NP/OP PCR tests, healthcare professional clearance, or symptom resolution. In the prospective study, whole blood, serum and a nasopharyngeal or oropharyngeal swab were collected from each participant by mobile phlebotomists. Additional blood draws and questionnaires over an approximately 2-month period could optionally be provided by prospective study participants. Blood samples from the prospective study were shipped frozen or at room temperature prior to DNA extraction. The CDR3 starts with the cysteine, ends with the phenylalanine, and has 15 residues. Just CDR3 DNA is preserved here, 45 bases in frame from base 1. The germline V gene yields SGHNT for CDR1 and YENEEA for CDR2. V is pruned by 5 bases and J by 3 bases, leaving 8 bases of the junction without a gene match.

Broad study findings and their caveats: The amount of clinical and demographic metadata varied by source and participant and was provided uncurated.

On this clone: Its antigen target is currently unknown. Within one base of it there is no much larger clone, and no base qualities were kept.

This TCR derives from a middle-aged woman who had recovered from COVID-19. Recombination joined TRBV11-3 with TRBJ1-2; 8 of the junction bases match TRBD1. Material: PBMCs or T cells enriched from blood (not recorded which). The CDR3 in this case is CASSPRTGNYYGYTF. The nucleotides read TGTGCCAGCAGCCCGAGGACAGGGAACTACTATGGCTACACCTTC.